This T cell receptor beta chain was sequenced for a study of blood T cell repertoires in COVID-19. Study-level background: Acute and convalescent COVID-19 samples came from the United States, Italy and Spain. Sources were T cells, B-cell-depleted T cells, or PBMCs; the material itself was cDNA or gDNA.

Trimming at V came to 5 bases and at J to 5 bases, leaving 9 bases not matched to a gene. Germline lookup yields CDR1 SGHRS and CDR2 YFSETQ. This CDR3 is 15 amino acids long. Under the authors' procedure: Estimated nucleated cell counts came from reference gene primer amplification. Some clones are missing from TCRdb's copy, which holds only in-frame ones; the method was immunoSEQ multiplex PCR. V, J and clone size are those of that table, while D and trimming were read from the DNA. The sample has around 58,000 clones, 75% to 95% seen once. The material sequenced was peripheral blood. V is TRBV5-1 and J is TRBJ2-7; 11 bases match TRBD1. This TCR was sampled from a human donor with active COVID-19. The donor label of this sample is uncertain. This CDR3 reads CASRPGGQGANEQYF. The CDR3 DNA is TGCGCCAGCAGACCTGGCGGACAGGGGGCCAACGAGCAGTACTTC.